The clone carrying this T cell receptor beta chain was observed at least ten times. Its target is unknown. This specimen belongs to a study of CD8+CD57+ T cells in acquired aplastic anemia. Study-level background: Sorting CD4+ and CD8+ cells gave DNA averaging around 3 ug. Read counts for CD4+ cells (from healthy donors) averaged about 10.8 million.

Study-wide findings and caveats: A set of twenty-nine CD8+ CDR3 sequences was shared between patients and controls, and these sequences appeared highly expressed in patients. Significant differences in CD8+ Simpson's diversity were not observed between patients and controls.

J lost 5 bases, V lost 3 bases, and 8 bases had no gene match. The CDR3 sequence is 17 residues long. Germline V gene lookup returns CDR1 SGHVS and CDR2 FQNEAQ. Profiling that covered TCR beta VDJ and CDR3 relied on genomic DNA as its template. Each CDR3 protein is one row after TCRdb ran MiXCR on the reads. Among about 190,000 distinct CDR3 sequences listed, around 59% were seen once. V gene TRBV7-8 combines with J gene TRBJ2-2; 11 nucleotides line up with TRBD2. The receptor's source is a human donor in good health, serving as a control. What was sequenced was sorted CD4+, CD8+, or CD8+CD57+ T cells (not recorded which) from PBMCs. The CDR3 loop reads CASSFGASGGPTGELFF. The CDR3 DNA sequence: TGTGCCAGCAGCTTTGGGGCTAGCGGGGGGCCTACCGGGGAGCTGTTTTTT.